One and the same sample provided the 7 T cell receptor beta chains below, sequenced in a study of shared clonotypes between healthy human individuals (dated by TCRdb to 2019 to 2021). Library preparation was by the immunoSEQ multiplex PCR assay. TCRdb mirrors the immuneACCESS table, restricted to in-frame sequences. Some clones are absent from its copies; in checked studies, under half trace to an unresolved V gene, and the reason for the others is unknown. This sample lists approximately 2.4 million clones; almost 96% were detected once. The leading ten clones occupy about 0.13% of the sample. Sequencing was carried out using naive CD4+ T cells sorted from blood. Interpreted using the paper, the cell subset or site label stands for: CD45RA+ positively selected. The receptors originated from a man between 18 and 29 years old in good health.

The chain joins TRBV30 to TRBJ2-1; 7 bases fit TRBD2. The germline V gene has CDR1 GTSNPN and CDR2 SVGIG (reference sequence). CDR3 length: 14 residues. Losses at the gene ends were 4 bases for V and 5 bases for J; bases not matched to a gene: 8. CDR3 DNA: TGTGCCTGGAATCCACTAGCGTTCAACAATGAGCAGTTCTTC. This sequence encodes CAWNPLAFNNEQFF.

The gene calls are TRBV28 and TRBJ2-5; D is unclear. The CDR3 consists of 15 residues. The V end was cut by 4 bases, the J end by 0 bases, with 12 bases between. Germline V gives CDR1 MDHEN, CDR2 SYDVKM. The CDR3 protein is CASSSHSKYQETQYF. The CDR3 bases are TGTGCCAGCAGTTCGCACTCCAAGTACCAAGAGACCCAGTACTTC.

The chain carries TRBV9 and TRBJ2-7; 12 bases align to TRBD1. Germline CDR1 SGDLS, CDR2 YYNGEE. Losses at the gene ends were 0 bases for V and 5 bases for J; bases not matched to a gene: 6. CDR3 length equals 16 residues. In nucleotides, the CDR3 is TGTGCCAGCAGCGTAGGTGGGACAGGGGGCTGGGACGAGCAGTACTTC. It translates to CASSVGGTGGWDEQYF.

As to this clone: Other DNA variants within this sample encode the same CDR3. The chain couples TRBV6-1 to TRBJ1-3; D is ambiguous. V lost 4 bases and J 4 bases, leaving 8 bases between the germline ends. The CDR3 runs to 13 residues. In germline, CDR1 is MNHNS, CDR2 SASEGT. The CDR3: CASSAPYGNTIYF. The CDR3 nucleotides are TGTGCCAGCAGTGCCCCTTACGGAAACACCATATATTTT.

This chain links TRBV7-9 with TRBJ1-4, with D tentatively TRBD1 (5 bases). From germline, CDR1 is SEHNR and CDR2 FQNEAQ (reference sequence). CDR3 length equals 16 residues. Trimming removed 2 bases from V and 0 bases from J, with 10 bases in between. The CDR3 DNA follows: TGTGCCAGCAGCTTACCAGGGATAGCAACTAATGAAAAACTGTTTTTT. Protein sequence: CASSLPGIATNEKLFF.

This CDR3 reads CASSLGQGAKGGYTF. The CDR3 DNA is TGCGCCAGCAGCCTGGGACAGGGAGCAAAGGGTGGCTACACCTTC. This rearrangement joins TRBV4-1 to TRBJ1-2; 9 nucleotides match TRBD1. Losses at the gene ends were 4 bases for V and 7 bases for J; bases not matched to a gene: 10. Germline CDR1 reads MGHRA; CDR2 reads YSYEKL. This CDR3 is built from 15 residues.

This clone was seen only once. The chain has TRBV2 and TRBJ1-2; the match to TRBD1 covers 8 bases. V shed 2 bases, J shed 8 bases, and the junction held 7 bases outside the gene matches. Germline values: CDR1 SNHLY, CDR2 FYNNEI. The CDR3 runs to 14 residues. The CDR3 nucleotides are TGTGCCAGCAGTGAAATCAGGGGGCGAGACGGCTACACCTTC. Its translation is CASSEIRGRDGYTF.